A single T cell receptor (beta chain) is shown here with its context. The antigen it binds to is not known. Base qualities are not at hand, and no much larger clone is one base apart. Library preparation used the immunoSEQ multiplex PCR assay. For the multiplex PCR, a mixture combining 60 forward primers for TCR Vbeta segments and 13 reverse primers for TCR Jbeta segments was used. The CDR3 region of rearranged TCR beta genes was amplified from genomic DNA with a multiplex PCR assay. The amplified TCR beta libraries were sequenced on the Illumina HiSeq System as 87-base-pair reads. Per the source publication's procedure: In a later analysis, 70 million to 95 million unique TCR beta chains were counted across the 500 to 850 repertoires, and around 10 million of these chains were shared by at least two donors. To remove PCR and sequencing errors, raw reads were error-corrected and collapsed into unique sequences using a nearest-neighbor algorithm that merged closely related sequences. Alignment of CDR3 sequences to IMGT reference sequences was used to assign V, D and J gene segments. For a sequence to be retained, a match of at least six nucleotides to both a V gene segment and a J gene segment was required. Rearrangements were classified as productive when the CDR3 lacked stop codons and remained in frame with V and J, and all other rearrangements were classified as non-productive. CDR3 was defined by IMGT convention, running from the second conserved V-encoded cysteine to the conserved J-encoded phenylalanine. Sequences without an unambiguous match to a single V gene segment were excluded from the earlier analysis of 500 to 700 of the donors. In an earlier analysis of several hundred of the donors, V segments were called functional above 56.7% productive rearrangements and were called segregating when the between-donor standard deviation exceeded 5%. A statistical classification framework was built for diagnosing cytomegalovirus status from the catalog of TCR beta chain sequences. In a later analysis, V and J genes were assigned by comparing TCR nucleotide sequences against IMGT/GENE-DB human TR gene sequences. The TCRdist pipeline was used in a later analysis to assign CDR3 sequences and most-parsimonious VDJ recombination scenarios. In a later analysis, each TCR beta chain was defined by its CDR3 amino acid sequence together with its V-gene family, and reads without a unique V-gene family were excluded. In a later analysis, fewer than 650 highly shared, low-generation-probability nucleotide sequences were removed to address suspected cross-contamination and a sequencing artifact. For each public chain, a later analysis derived a clonal expansion index from normalized ranks of inferred template counts within each repertoire. In a later analysis, generation probabilities were computed using a VDJ recombination model fitted to out-of-frame rearrangements, and the results were checked against IGoR. A later analysis scored TCR-TCR, TCR-HLA and TCR-CMV co-occurrence with hypergeometric tests, applying a repertoire-size bias correction to TCR pairs. In a later analysis, false discovery rates were estimated by permuting HLA or CMV assignments 20 times. In a later analysis, co-occurring TCRs were grouped using DBSCAN, and TCRdist sequence similarity was added for clustering within HLA-allele-positive subsets. Co-occurrence clustering excluded repertoires with fewer than 30,000 or more than 120,000 public chains, plus five with anomalous nucleotide sharing. What TCRdb holds here is the immuneACCESS table cut down to in-frame rearrangements. Part of the clones is not present; checked against another copy, under half of the missing clones reflect an unresolved V gene, and the others are unexplained. V and J calls and clone size are as listed in that table; D and trimming were resolved from the DNA. The sample table records more than 65,000 clones; roughly four fifths of these occur just once. Together, the top ten hold around 10% of the sample.

These data come from a study of cytomegalovirus exposure and HLA in healthy donors (dated by TCRdb to about 2017). For the wider study: An earlier analysis of approximately 640 of the donors reported 276 Gb of sequence data and 117 million unique TCR beta sequences from roughly 200 million T cells. An early release covering over 500 HLA-typed donors comprised roughly 300 gigabases of sequencing data and roughly 85 million unique TCR sequences. Of the 398 genotyped donors, 70% to 90% were placed in the genetic ancestry cluster associated with self-reported Caucasian donors. The study aimed to test whether signatures of past pathogen exposure could be identified by cataloging public T cell receptors. The study used immunosequencing to profile the T cell repertoires of several hundred subjects and linked those repertoires to cytomegalovirus serostatus. Besides the first cohort of around 700 subjects, a separate validation cohort made up of some 110 different subjects was used. The study combined high-throughput TCR immunosequencing, statistical association of individual TCRs with disease status, and machine learning to predict cytomegalovirus infection status. To study patterns of TCR occurrence, a later analysis re-analyzed previously published TCR beta repertoires from under 750 donors and added high-resolution HLA genotyping. The later analysis used no new phenotypic data to find candidate immune exposures, relying instead on TCR beta sequences and their occurrence across donors. An earlier analysis of 500 to 750 of the donors applied high-throughput TCR beta sequencing to assess whether each TCR beta V gene segment acted as functional or pseudogenic. Donor age, sex, ethnicity and CMV serostatus were collected together with the repertoire data. In a later genetic analysis, genome-wide SNP genotypes for 398 of the 666 donors were used, and that subset was treated as a discovery cohort. All discovery cohort repertoires had been generated using a single sequencing platform. HLA typing included class I and class II loci at four-digit resolution. Typing coverage varied by locus: 629-630 donors for A, B, C, DRB1 and DQB1; under 550 for DQA1; nearly 610 for DPA1; 400 to 480 for DPB1. A few DR-DQ haplotypes were handled as single units for association and clustering because linkage in the cohort was strong. Across around 400 genotyped donors of the cohort, an average of approximately 200,000 unique TCR beta nucleotide sequences per donor were sequenced, and roughly 20% of those sequences were non-productive.

Paper-wide results and their limitations: A further reported finding was that TCR beta sequences accurately predicted the HLA-A and HLA-B alleles for most subjects in the first cohort. The classifier was reported to diagnose cytomegalovirus status with high specificity and sensitivity in both the original cohort and the validation cohort. Linkage disequilibrium might explain the correlated functional status among segregating V segments, but an unknown experimental factor could not be ruled out. Compared with the approximately 720-donor mean, donors in an Asian-associated ancestry cluster had fewer N-insertions in productive TCRs, according to a later genetic analysis. A later analysis found that HLA-associated TCR beta chains were more clonally expanded and had lower generation probabilities than equally common non-associated chains. Immune exposure information for the cohort was limited to CMV serostatus. A later analysis found that most CMV-associated TCR beta chains appeared HLA-restricted, with HLA associations seemingly driven largely by CMV exposure. The study listed 164 TCR beta chains as associated with cytomegalovirus. HLA typing was unavailable for some donors at each locus, so association tests used only the typed subset. Roughly uniform sequencing depth across donors was assumed in presence/absence analyses, although this assumption may not hold. Roughly 17 rarely observed V segments, including chromosome 9 orphons, were excluded from the earlier analysis of some 590 of the donors because counts were too low. A cluster of highly shared sequence variants was judged likely to be a technical artifact of the sequencing pipeline. When HLA alleles, especially DR and DQ, strongly co-occurred, attributing TCR associations to individual alleles was difficult. An association between a missense DCLRE1C variant and V-gene and J-gene trimming of TCR beta chains was found in a later genetic analysis and replicated in an independent cohort. In a later analysis, about 16,000 TCR beta sequences were associated with specific HLA alleles at a false discovery rate of 0.05. The authors suggested that the approach could potentially be extended to other disease states and immunological phenotypes. In a later analysis, several top co-occurrence clusters were reported to appear linked to parvovirus B19, influenza, CMV and Epstein-Barr virus. Most TCR sequences were seen in very few donors, while some public TCRs were found in many individuals. In an earlier analysis of some 550 of the donors, most TCR beta V segments were observed in productive rearrangements about 87% or about 30% of the time, broadly matching IMGT annotations. In vitro tests confirmed that a few of the cytomegalovirus-associated TCR beta chains recognize cytomegalovirus antigens. In a later analysis, the rate of TCR association differed among HLA loci, with DRB1 alleles having the most associated TCRs and HLA-C alleles having the fewest. Because the 87-base-pair reads could not distinguish some IMGT-functional V segments, including TRBV6-2 and TRBV6-3, those segments were excluded. This cohort had only TCR beta chains sequenced, and the lack of alpha or paired-chain data limited which features could be detected.

Compared with germline, V lacks 8 bases and J lacks 4 bases; bases without a gene match: 2. Counted from cysteine to phenylalanine, this CDR3 has 14 amino acids. CDR3 DNA only is kept here, 42 bases in frame from base 1. The germline V gene yields MNHNS for CDR1 and SASEGT for CDR2. The cohort was made up of roughly 670 healthy bone marrow donors. At the time of sampling, every cohort member was nominally healthy, though immune exposures that went unrecorded were likely present. The donor tested CMV seropositive, placing the donor among the 290 or so seropositive members of the cohort. A peripheral blood sample was provided by each donor, and peripheral blood mononuclear cells were used for TCR beta sequencing. Genomic DNA extraction from the blood cell samples was performed with the Qiagen DNeasy Blood Extraction Kit.

Input material: PBMCs. The chain is made from TRBV6-1 and TRBJ2-1, with 13 middle bases fitting TRBD2. The sequence derives from a woman between 55 and 75 years old in good health and CMV-seropositive. The sequenced DNA: TGTGCCAGCCGGACTAGCGGGGGTTACAATGAGCAGTTCTTC. This gives the protein CASRTSGGYNEQFF.